One sample yielded the 28 T cell receptor beta chains listed below, sequenced in a study of regulatory T cells in long-lasting Graves disease. Building of the TCR beta libraries involved iRepertoire HTBI primers and Arm-PCR of CDR3 regions. From the multiplex PCR reads, TCRdb called clonotypes with MiXCR, one entry per CDR3 protein. The sample gives 450,000 or so distinct CDR3 sequences, around 21% of which show up once; 6.5% to 8% is in the top ten. This sample's time point: persistent/refractory GD, antithyroid drugs over 5 years with positive TRAb. Construction of the TCR library relied on RNA isolated from PBMCs. Source: peripheral blood mononuclear cells (PBMCs), taken when the disease was refractory, from a patient treated with antithyroid drugs. These TCRs come from a female donor with Graves disease.

As regards this clonotype: This may arise from a read error, as a much more abundant clone is one base away. CDR3 in DNA: TGTTCCAGCAGTTACTTAGGGGCCTATGGCTACACCTTC. It encodes CSSSYLGAYGYTF. This chain joins TRBV6-2 or TRBV6-3 and TRBJ1-2; a possible D gene is TRBD1 (5 bases). CDR1 is MNHEY, CDR2 SVGEGT, per germline. The CDR3 runs 13 residues.

This chain links TRBV19 with TRBJ2-6; D is possibly TRBD2 (5 bases). The V end lost 7 bases, the J end lost 2 bases, and 12 bases lay between the germline ends. The length of the CDR3 is 15 residues. In germline, CDR1 is LNHDA, CDR2 SQIVND (reference sequence). The CDR3 sequence: CASINGVAGANVLTF. The CDR3, as DNA: TGTGCCAGTATTAACGGGGTTGCTGGGGCCAACGTCCTGACTTTC.

This chain connects TRBV2 to TRBJ2-3; no firm D call. This CDR3 comprises 14 residues. Germline V gene lookup returns CDR1 SNHLY and CDR2 FYNNEI. Trimming shortened V by 5 bases and J by 2 bases, and 11 bases separated the two germline ends. CDR3 coding DNA: TGTGCCAGCAGTCCCGAACCAATCACAGATACGCAGTATTTT. Residues: CASSPEPITDTQYF.

The chain has TRBV24-1 and TRBJ2-1; D gene uncertain. Deletions cut 4 bases from V and 8 bases from J, with 14 bases between. Germline CDR1 is KGHDR and CDR2 is SFDVKD. The CDR3 covers 14 residues. CDR3 in amino acids: CATSEVGFNHEQFF. The CDR3 region has the DNA TGTGCCACCAGTGAGGTCGGGTTTAATCATGAGCAGTTCTTC.

The rearrangement links TRBV28 to TRBJ1-1; D ambiguous. There are 13 residues in the CDR3. Germline CDR1 reads MDHEN; CDR2 reads SYDVKM. V was cut by 4 bases and J by 1 base, with 7 bases left in between. CDR3 nucleotide sequence: TGTGCCAGCAGTTCACGAACGAACACTGAAGCTTTCTTT. Encoded protein: CASSSRTNTEAFF.

This clonotype has a handful of counts. The chain couples TRBV5-1 to TRBJ1-5, with a tentative D call TRBD1 (5 bases). Germline V gene sequence: CDR1 SGHRS, CDR2 YFSETQ. Trimming removed 4 bases from V and 4 bases from J, with 12 bases in between. The CDR3 is 14 amino acids. The CDR3 DNA reads TGCGCCAGCAGCCTCTCCGGGACTAATCAGCCCCAGCATTTT. This gives the protein CASSLSGTNQPQHF.

This clonotype has a count of ten or more. This chain connects TRBV6-1 to TRBJ2-7, with 7 bases identical to TRBD2. Losses at the gene ends were 7 bases for V and 2 bases for J; bases not matched to a gene: 8. This CDR3 has 14 amino acids. The germline V gene encodes CDR1 MNHNS and CDR2 SASEGT. The CDR3 loop reads CASNSAGVTYEQYF. The DNA for the CDR3 is TGTGCCAGCAATTCCGCGGGGGTTACCTACGAGCAGTACTTC.

This chain uses TRBV30 with TRBJ1-3, with D unresolved. The V end lost 2 bases, the J end lost 0 bases, and 8 bases lay between the germline ends. Germline values: CDR1 GTSNPN, CDR2 SVGIG (reference sequence). This CDR3 has 14 residues. Written as DNA, the CDR3 is TGTGCCTGGAGTCTTTGGGACTCTGGAAACACCATATATTTT. This codes for CAWSLWDSGNTIYF.

The chain couples TRBV6-1 to TRBJ2-2, with a tentative D call TRBD2 (6 bases). Deletions cut 7 bases from V and 7 bases from J, with 16 bases between. The CDR3 is made up of 14 amino acids. Per germline, CDR1 MNHNS and CDR2 SASEGT. This CDR3 is CASNIGRSGGELFF. As DNA, the CDR3 is TGTGCCAGCAACATAGGGAGGAGTGGCGGGGAGCTGTTTTTT.

The CDR3 sequence: CAWNAVLAGLAEQFF. The CDR3 DNA reads TGTGCCTGGAATGCCGTACTAGCGGGCCTTGCTGAGCAGTTCTTC. The chain combines TRBV30 with TRBJ2-1, with TRBD2 identical over 9 bases. V trimming: 4 bases; J trimming: 9 bases; junction bases outside the gene matches: 13. The CDR3 runs to 15 residues. Germline CDR1 reads GTSNPN; CDR2 reads SVGIG (reference sequence).

This clonotype was counted at least ten times. The chain recombines TRBV6-1 with TRBJ2-5, with D possibly TRBD1 on 6 matching bases. Germline V CDR1 and CDR2: MNHNS, SASEGT. The length of the CDR3 is 14 residues. V was cut by 7 bases and J by 4 bases, with 16 bases left in between. Here the CDR3 reads CASKIGQLLETQYF. CDR3 DNA: TGTGCCAGCAAGATCGGACAGCTCCTAGAGACCCAGTACTTC.

The sample holds a few counts of this clonotype. V usage is TRBV3-1 and J usage is TRBJ2-7, with D maybe TRBD2 (6 bases). Trimming stripped 1 base from V and 4 bases from J, with 11 bases between. CDR1 and CDR2 (germline): LGHDT, YNNKEL (reference sequence). This CDR3 is built from 14 residues. The CDR3 is CASSQVAGPYEQYF. In nucleotides, the CDR3 is TGTGCCAGCAGCCAAGTCGCGGGACCTTACGAGCAGTACTTC.

This clonotype was seen more than once but under ten times. CDR3 residues: CASSPRDGEHIYEQYF. DNA of the CDR3: TGTGCCAGCAGCCCACGGGACGGGGAGCATATTTACGAGCAGTACTTC. This chain links TRBV7-9 with TRBJ2-7; either TRBD1 or TRBD2 may fit D (5 bases each). V was pared by 5 bases and J by 4 bases, with 21 bases between. Germline CDR1 is SEHNR and CDR2 is FQNEAQ (reference sequence). This CDR3 region has 16 residues.

This clonotype was detected once. The chain has TRBV5-1 and TRBJ2-1; D perhaps matches TRBD2 (5 bases). The germline CDR1 and CDR2 sequences are SGHRS and YFSETQ. V was trimmed by 5 bases and J by 3 bases, leaving 9 bases between them. This CDR3 region has 13 residues. CDR3 sequence: CASRASGYNEQFF. In nucleotides, the CDR3 is TGCGCCAGCAGGGCCAGCGGCTACAATGAGCAGTTCTTC. Complete variable domain (other parts from reference TRBV5-1 and TRBJ2-1): KAGVTQTPRYLIKTRGQQVTLSCSPISGHRSVSWYQQTPGQGLQFLFEYFSETQRNKGNFPGRFSGRQFSNSRSEMNVSTLELGDSALYLCASRASGYNEQFFGPGTRLTVL.

V and J are TRBV4-1 and TRBJ2-7; 10 bases match TRBD2. The CDR3 contains 15 residues. Germline CDR1 and CDR2: MGHRA and YSYEKL. After removal of 3 bases from V and 3 bases from J, the junction contained 5 bases not matched to a gene. The CDR3 nucleotides are TGCGCCAGCAGCCAGCCGAGCGGGAGGGTCTACGAGCAGTACTTC. Encoded protein: CASSQPSGRVYEQYF.

The chain joins TRBV5-1 to TRBJ2-2; D remains ambiguous. The V end was cut by 2 bases, the J end by 5 bases, with 7 bases between. Germline V gene data show CDR1 as SGHRS and CDR2 as YFSETQ. CDR3 size: 13 residues. The CDR3 sequence: CASSFVETGELFF. In DNA, the CDR3 is TGCGCCAGCAGCTTTGTAGAGACCGGGGAGCTGTTTTTT.

This chain connects TRBV7-2 to TRBJ1-4; D possibly corresponds to TRBD1 (5 bases). The germline V and J ends were trimmed by 5 bases and 7 bases, with 20 bases remaining between them. This CDR3 is 16 amino acids long. The germline gives CDR1 SGHTA, CDR2 FQGNSA. CDR3 amino acids: CASSLNEQGPGEKLFF. CDR3 DNA: TGTGCCAGCAGCCTAAACGAGCAGGGACCTGGTGAAAAACTGTTTTTT.

The chain carries TRBV5-1 and TRBJ2-3; the D gene is possibly TRBD1 (5 bases). The germline gives CDR1 SGHRS, CDR2 YFSETQ. The CDR3 consists of 15 residues. Trimming took 4 bases from V and 4 from J, leaving 16 bases between them. CDR3 in amino acids: CASSPTAALSDTQYF. The CDR3 nucleotides are TGCGCCAGCAGCCCGACAGCAGCGTTGTCAGATACGCAGTATTTT.

This clonotype was observed many times. CDR3 nucleotides: TGTGCCAGCAGTTTATGGGGCCGGTGGGATGGCTACACCTTC. This codes for CASSLWGRWDGYTF. V gene TRBV28 combines with J gene TRBJ1-2, with no clear D. The CDR3 has 14 amino acids. V dropped 0 bases and J dropped 6 bases, with 11 bases sitting between them. CDR1 and CDR2 from the germline V gene are MDHEN and SYDVKM.

This clonotype turned up a few times. The CDR3 loop is CASSSLDFRVIQPQHF. In nucleotides, the CDR3 is TGTGCCAGCAGTTCCTTGGACTTCAGGGTCATTCAGCCCCAGCATTTT. The genes are TRBV6-2 or TRBV6-3 and TRBJ1-5; weak D call: TRBD1 (5 bases). Germline CDR1 is MNHEY and CDR2 is SVGEGT. The CDR3 covers 16 residues. Trimming left V 4 bases short and J 6 bases short, with 19 bases between.

The sample holds many counts of this clonotype. The V gene is TRBV28, the J gene TRBJ2-3, with a tentative D call TRBD1 (5 bases). Trimming cost V 5 bases and J 5 bases, with 14 bases left between them. The CDR3 covers 14 residues. Looked up from germline, CDR1 is MDHEN and CDR2 is SYDVKM. The CDR3 reads CASSMTAFRDTQYF. The CDR3 DNA is TGTGCCAGCAGTATGACAGCTTTTCGAGATACGCAGTATTTT.

In its sample, this clonotype was seen a few times. The chain uses TRBV6-1 and TRBJ2-7; 7 bases match TRBD1. The germline V gene encodes CDR1 MNHNS and CDR2 SASEGT. The V segment lost 0 bases and the J segment 4 bases; nucleotides outside the gene matches: 6. The CDR3 spans 15 residues. CDR3 coding DNA: TGTGCCAGCAGTGAAGCAAGACAGGGTCTTTACGAGCAGTACTTC. This gives the protein CASSEARQGLYEQYF.

J is TRBJ2-7 and V is TRBV4-1; D is unclear. Trimming shortened V by 0 bases and J by 7 bases, and 16 bases separated the two germline ends. The CDR3 has 15 residues. Germline CDR1 and CDR2: MGHRA and YSYEKL. As DNA, the CDR3 is TGCGCCAGCAGCCAAGAATTCCGGGTAGGGCCTGAGCAGTACTTC. Translated, it gives CASSQEFRVGPEQYF.

In this sample, this clonotype turned up a few times. The rearrangement joins TRBV5-4 to TRBJ2-7; D is ambiguous. Germline V gene sequence: CDR1 SGHNT, CDR2 YYREEE (reference sequence). There are 12 residues in the CDR3. Trimming took 7 bases from V and 6 from J, leaving 14 bases between them. CDR3 coding DNA: TGTGCCAGCGCGATAGAGGAGCTCGAGCAGTACTTC. It codes for CASAIEELEQYF.

There are many counts of this clonotype. V gene TRBV6-5 combines with J gene TRBJ1-2; 7 positions agree with TRBD1. Germline CDR1 MNHEY, CDR2 SVGAGI. The V and J ends lost 2 bases and 4 bases, in that order; junction bases with no gene match: 10. This CDR3 has 16 residues. The CDR3 loop is CASSYVPWTGLYGYTF. DNA for the CDR3: TGTGCCAGCAGTTACGTGCCCTGGACAGGCCTCTATGGCTACACCTTC.

There are a few counts of this clonotype. The chain links TRBV20-1 to TRBJ1-1; D is uncertain. V dropped 4 bases and J dropped 11 bases, with 5 bases sitting between them. This CDR3 spans 8 amino acids. Germline loops: CDR1 DFQATT, CDR2 SNEGSKA (reference sequence). The CDR3 region is CSAIGAFF. As DNA, the CDR3 is TGCAGTGCTATTGGGGCTTTCTTT.

On this clonotype itself: A much more abundant neighbour one base away suggests this may be a read error. V gene TRBV15 combines with J gene TRBJ1-2; 7 nucleotides line up with TRBD1. The germline V gene encodes CDR1 LNHNV and CDR2 YYDKDF (reference sequence). The CDR3 is made up of 15 amino acids. The CDR3 region has the DNA TGTGCCGCCAGCAGACTCCGACAGGGCCGATATGGCTACACCTTC. Residues: CAASRLRQGRYGYTF.

Points on this clonotype: This may come from a read error, since a much larger clone is one base off. The V call is TRBV5-1, the J call TRBJ2-2; 8 nucleotides align to TRBD2. This CDR3 is 17 amino acids long. The J segment lost 1 base and the V segment lost 7 bases, leaving 12 bases of the junction unmatched. CDR1 is SGHRS, CDR2 YFSETQ, per germline. CDR3 in amino acids: CASRGRAGAMNTGELFF. CDR3 sequence (DNA): TGCGCCAGCCGAGGAAGAGCGGGAGCGATGAACACCGGGGAGCTGTTTTTT.